The 17 T cell receptor beta chains in this list originate from one sample, sequenced in a study of T cell repertoires in cytomegalovirus infection. TCRdb re-called the reads through MiXCR, storing one row per CDR3 protein. The repertoire holds about 920,000 distinct CDR3 sequences, with under 40% as singletons. These receptors have no known antigen. The source was cultured CD8+ T cells from PBMCs, collected from culture after CMV antigen stimulation. Receptors were obtained from a human donor in good health (CMV status not recorded). Some clones in this sample may be carry-over from other donors' samples.

This clonotype was seen more than once but under ten times. The genes are TRBV27 and TRBJ2-1; TRBD2 matches at 9 bases. Trimming removed 5 bases from V and 0 bases from J; junction bases left unmatched: 17. Germline V gives CDR1 MNHEY, CDR2 SMNVEV (reference sequence). This CDR3 is 20 amino acids long. The CDR3, as DNA: TGTGCCAGCAGTCCCCAAGCGGGGGGACTTATTTTAGACTCCTACAATGAGCAGTTCTTC. Translation: CASSPQAGGLILDSYNEQFF.

J is TRBJ1-2 and V is TRBV29-1; D call uncertain. CDR1 is SQVTM and CDR2 is ANQGSEA in the germline V gene. V shed 2 bases and J shed 4 bases, with 14 bases lying between them. The CDR3 runs 14 residues. CDR3 DNA sequence: TGCAGCGTTGAATCCGCACAGAATCCCTATGGCTACACCTTC. Its translation: CSVESAQNPYGYTF.

The V call is TRBV27, the J call TRBJ1-6, with a possible D match to TRBD1 (6 bases). This CDR3 is 13 amino acids long. Looked up from germline, CDR1 is MNHEY and CDR2 is SMNVEV (reference sequence). V lost 4 bases, J lost 6 bases, and 7 bases lay in between. CDR3 residues: CASSWTVNSPLHF. The CDR3, as DNA: TGTGCCAGCAGTTGGACAGTTAATTCACCCCTCCACTTT.

This chain uses TRBV7-9 with TRBJ1-4; D remains ambiguous. Trimming removed 1 base from V and 4 bases from J, with 10 bases in between. The germline CDR1 and CDR2 sequences are SEHNR and FQNEAQ (reference sequence). The CDR3 consists of 15 residues. CDR3 region: CASSLGRPDNEKLFF. The CDR3 bases are TGTGCCAGCAGCTTAGGGCGGCCAGATAATGAAAAACTGTTTTTT.

This clonotype appeared many times. The chain couples TRBV7-6 to TRBJ2-7; the D is unclear. The V end was cut by 5 bases, the J end by 0 bases, with 11 bases between. CDR1 is SGHVS, CDR2 FNYEAQ, per germline. This CDR3 spans 14 amino acids. The CDR3 reads CASSLAPSSYEQYV. The CDR3 DNA is TGTGCCAGCAGCCTCGCCCCCTCCTCCTACGAGCAGTACGTC.

This clonotype appeared a few times. DNA of the CDR3: TGTGCCAGCAGCTTAGAGTTTGGAGATCAGCCCCAGCATTTT. Its translation: CASSLEFGDQPQHF. This rearrangement joins TRBV7-9 to TRBJ1-5; D is uncertain. The V end lost 1 base, the J end lost 5 bases, and 9 bases lay between the germline ends. CDR3 length: 14 residues. Germline loops: CDR1 SEHNR, CDR2 FQNEAQ (reference sequence).

Turning to this clonotype: A much larger clone differs from this one at a single base, so this may be a read error. The chain recombines TRBV6-1 with TRBJ2-2, with D tentatively TRBD2 (5 bases). The CDR3 has 16 amino acids. Between the trimmed V and J ends, which lost 11 bases and 0 bases, there was a span of 19 bases. Per germline, CDR1 MNHNS and CDR2 SASEGT. The chain's CDR3 is CAGTPRASTNTGELFF. CDR3 DNA: TGTGCCGGCACCCCCCGGGCTAGCACGAACACCGGGGAGCTGTTTTTT.

In this sample, this clonotype turned up a few times. The CDR3 bases are TGTGCCAGCAAAGAACCGACAGTGAACACTGAAGCTTTCTTT. This gives the protein CASKEPTVNTEAFF. This sequence joins TRBV6-6 and TRBJ1-1; D is possibly TRBD1 (5 bases). In germline, CDR1 is MNHNY, CDR2 SVGAGI (reference sequence). V was trimmed by 7 bases and J by 0 bases, leaving 12 bases between them. This CDR3 has 14 residues.

This clonotype was observed a single time. This chain links TRBV20-1 with TRBJ2-3; 7 nucleotides align to TRBD2. The junction had 2 bases not matched to a gene; V was cut back by 0 bases and J by 2 bases. CDR1 and CDR2 from the germline V gene are DFQATT and SNEGSKA (reference sequence). The CDR3 covers 14 residues. This CDR3 reads CSARDAGDTDTQYF. The CDR3 coding sequence is TGCAGTGCTAGAGATGCGGGGGACACAGATACGCAGTATTTT.

The chain combines TRBV7-9 with TRBJ2-2; a possible D gene is TRBD1 (6 bases). CDR3 length: 17 amino acids. Trimming removed 1 base at V and 1 base at J, with 13 bases between. From germline, CDR1 is SEHNR and CDR2 FQNEAQ (reference sequence). In DNA form, the CDR3 reads TGTGCCAGCAGCTTAGGGGGGTGGACAGAGAACACCGGGGAGCTGTTTTTT. Its protein is CASSLGGWTENTGELFF.

On this clonotype: One junction end disagrees with the germline gene, perhaps due to a read error. This sequence joins TRBV7-7 and TRBJ2-5, with D perhaps matching TRBD1 (5 bases). The CDR3 has 15 residues. CDR1 is SSHAT, CDR2 FNYEAQ, per germline (reference sequence). The CDR3 DNA reads TGTGCTAGCAGCTTAGTCTACAGGAGCCAAGAGACCCAGTACTTC. The encoded protein is CASSLVYRSQETQYF.

This sequence joins TRBV29-1 and TRBJ2-3; TRBD1 might be the D (6 bases). The CDR3 loop spans 14 amino acids. Germline CDR1 SQVTM, CDR2 ANQGSEA. The ends were cut back, 7 bases at V and 0 bases at J, with 14 bases in the middle. The CDR3 here is CSGQTGPSTDTQYF. CDR3 DNA: TGCAGCGGACAGACAGGACCTAGCACAGATACGCAGTATTTT.

This clonotype has a count of ten or more. The genes are TRBV7-9 and TRBJ2-3; 9 bases fit TRBD2. The CDR3 covers 16 residues. V lost 5 bases, J lost 3 bases, and 9 bases stayed unmatched. The V gene's germline CDR1 is SEHNR and CDR2 FQNEAQ (reference sequence). CDR3 sequence reads: CASSPREGKETDTQYF. The DNA for the CDR3 is TGTGCCAGCAGCCCGCGGGAGGGGAAGGAAACAGATACGCAGTATTTT.

This clonotype was seen more than once but under ten times. The chain employs TRBV28 and TRBJ2-1; possible D gene TRBD1, 6 bases. V lost 1 base, J lost 5 bases, and 12 bases lay in between. Germline assignment: CDR1 MDHEN and CDR2 SYDVKM. The CDR3 covers 15 residues. The CDR3 bases are TGTGCCAGCAGTTTATATGGGGGCTCTGACAATGAGCAGTTCTTC. It encodes CASSLYGGSDNEQFF.

This clonotype was seen only a few times. This rearrangement joins TRBV3-1 to TRBJ2-7, with D maybe TRBD2 (5 bases). The CDR3 has 15 residues. Per germline, CDR1 LGHDT and CDR2 YNNKEL (reference sequence). V lost 0 bases and J 2 bases, leaving 11 bases between the germline ends. The CDR3 reads CASSQDRGVPYEQYF. The CDR3 DNA reads TGTGCCAGCAGCCAAGATCGGGGAGTCCCCTACGAGCAGTACTTC.

CDR3 bases: TGTGCCAGCAGCTTAGCGGGCGGGGGTTACATGAGCGAGCAGTACGTC. Amino acids: CASSLAGGGYMSEQYV. This chain uses TRBV7-9 with TRBJ2-7, with TRBD2 identical over 7 bases. CDR1 and CDR2 (germline): SEHNR, FQNEAQ (reference sequence). CDR3 length: 16 amino acids. Germline trimming cut 0 bases from V and 6 bases from J; bases unmatched to any gene: 11.

Concerning this clonotype: The junction departs from germline at one end; a sequencing error may be responsible. The chain uses TRBV10-1 and TRBJ2-1; D not certain. CDR1 and CDR2 (germline): WNHNN, SYGVQD (reference sequence). The CDR3 covers 14 residues. Written as DNA, the CDR3 is TGTGCCAGCAGTGAGTTTGGGGTTGCCAATGAGCAGTTCTTC. This gives the protein CASSEFGVANEQFF.